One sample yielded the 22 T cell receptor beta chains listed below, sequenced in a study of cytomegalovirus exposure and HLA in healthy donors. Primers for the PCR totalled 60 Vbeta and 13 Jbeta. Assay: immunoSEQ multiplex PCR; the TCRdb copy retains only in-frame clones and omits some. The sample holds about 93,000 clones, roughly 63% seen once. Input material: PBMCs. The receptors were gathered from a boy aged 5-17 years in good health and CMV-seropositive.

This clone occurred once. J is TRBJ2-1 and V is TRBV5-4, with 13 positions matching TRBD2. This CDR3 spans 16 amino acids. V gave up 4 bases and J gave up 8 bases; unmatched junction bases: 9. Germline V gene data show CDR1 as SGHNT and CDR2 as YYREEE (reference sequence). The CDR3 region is CASSRPGLAGAYEQFF. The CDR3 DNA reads TGTGCCAGCAGCCGCCCCGGACTAGCGGGGGCCTATGAGCAGTTCTTC.

CDR3 in amino acids: CASTQGEGGPEAFF. As DNA, the CDR3 is TGTGCCAGCACCCAGGGGGAAGGAGGTCCTGAAGCTTTCTTT. The chain recombines TRBV27 with TRBJ1-1; TRBD1 matches at 7 bases. Germline CDR1 MNHEY, CDR2 SMNVEV (reference sequence). V was clipped by 7 bases and J by 6 bases; unmatched bases: 11. There are 14 residues in the CDR3.

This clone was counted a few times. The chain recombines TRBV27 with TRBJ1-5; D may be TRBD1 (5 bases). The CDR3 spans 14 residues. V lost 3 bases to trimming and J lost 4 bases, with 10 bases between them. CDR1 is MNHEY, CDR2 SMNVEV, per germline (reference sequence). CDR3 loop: CASSFFGGNQPQHF. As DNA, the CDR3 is TGTGCCAGCAGTTTTTTTGGGGGGAATCAGCCCCAGCATTTT.

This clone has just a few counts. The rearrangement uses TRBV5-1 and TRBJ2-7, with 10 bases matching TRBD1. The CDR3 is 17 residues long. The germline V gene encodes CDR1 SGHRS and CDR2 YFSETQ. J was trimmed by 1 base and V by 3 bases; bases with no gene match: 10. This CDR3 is CASSSTYGTGVSYEQYF. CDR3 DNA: TGCGCCAGCAGCTCAACTTACGGGACAGGGGTATCCTACGAGCAGTACTTC.

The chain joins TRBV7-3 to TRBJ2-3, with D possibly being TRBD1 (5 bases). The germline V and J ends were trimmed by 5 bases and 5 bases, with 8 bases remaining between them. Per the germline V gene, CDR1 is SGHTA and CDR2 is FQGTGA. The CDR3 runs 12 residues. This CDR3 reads CASSKRGDTQYF. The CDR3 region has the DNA TGTGCCAGCAGCAAAAGGGGAGATACGCAGTATTTT.

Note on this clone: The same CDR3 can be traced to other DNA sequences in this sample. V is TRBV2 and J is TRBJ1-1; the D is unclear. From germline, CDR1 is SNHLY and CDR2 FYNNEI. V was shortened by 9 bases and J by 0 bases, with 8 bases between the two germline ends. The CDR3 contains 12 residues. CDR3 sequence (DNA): TGTGCCAGTACACGATTGAACACTGAAGCTTTCTTT. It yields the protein CASTRLNTEAFF.

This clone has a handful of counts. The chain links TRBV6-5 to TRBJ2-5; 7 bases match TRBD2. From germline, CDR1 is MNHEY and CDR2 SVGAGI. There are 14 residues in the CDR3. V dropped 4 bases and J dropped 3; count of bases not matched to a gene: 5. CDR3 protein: CASSSWTRKETQYF. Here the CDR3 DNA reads TGTGCCAGCAGTTCCTGGACTAGGAAAGAGACCCAGTACTTC.

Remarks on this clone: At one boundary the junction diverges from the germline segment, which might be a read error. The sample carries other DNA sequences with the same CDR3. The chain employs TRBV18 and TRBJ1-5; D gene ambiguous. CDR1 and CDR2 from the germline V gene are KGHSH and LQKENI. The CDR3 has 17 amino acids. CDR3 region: CASSPLQIRRNNQPQHF. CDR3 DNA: TGTGCCAGCTCGCCACTTCAGATACGGAGAAACAATCAGCCCCAGCATTTT.

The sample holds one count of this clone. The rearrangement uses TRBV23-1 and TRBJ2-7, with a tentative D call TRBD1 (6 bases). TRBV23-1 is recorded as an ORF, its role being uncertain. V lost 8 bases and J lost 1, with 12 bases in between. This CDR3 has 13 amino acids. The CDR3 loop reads CASRHRDSYEQYF. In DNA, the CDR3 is TGCGCCAGCCGACACAGGGATTCCTACGAGCAGTACTTC.

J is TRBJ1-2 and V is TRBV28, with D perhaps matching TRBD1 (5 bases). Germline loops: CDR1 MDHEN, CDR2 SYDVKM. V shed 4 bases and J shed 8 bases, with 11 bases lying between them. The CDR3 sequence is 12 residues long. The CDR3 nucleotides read TGTGCCAGCAGTTCAGGGATCTACGGCTACACCTTC. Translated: CASSSGIYGYTF.

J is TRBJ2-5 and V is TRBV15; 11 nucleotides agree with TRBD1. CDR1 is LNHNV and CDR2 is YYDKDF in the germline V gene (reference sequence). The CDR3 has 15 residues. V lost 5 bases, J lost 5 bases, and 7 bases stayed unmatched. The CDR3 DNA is TGTGCCACCAGCCCCCGGACAGGGGGCGTTGAGACCCAGTACTTC. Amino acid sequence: CATSPRTGGVETQYF.

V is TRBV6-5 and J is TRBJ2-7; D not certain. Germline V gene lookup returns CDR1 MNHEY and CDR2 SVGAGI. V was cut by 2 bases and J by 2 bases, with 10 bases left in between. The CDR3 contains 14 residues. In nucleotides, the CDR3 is TGTGCCAGCAGTTACCATGGCCTTACCTACGAGCAGTACTTC. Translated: CASSYHGLTYEQYF.

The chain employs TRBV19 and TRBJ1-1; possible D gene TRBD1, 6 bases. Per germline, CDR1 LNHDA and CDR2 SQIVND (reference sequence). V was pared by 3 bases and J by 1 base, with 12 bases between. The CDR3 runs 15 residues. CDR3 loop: CASSIQGIGNTEAFF. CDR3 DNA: TGTGCCAGTAGTATCCAGGGGATTGGGAACACTGAAGCTTTCTTT. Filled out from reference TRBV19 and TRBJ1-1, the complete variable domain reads DGGITQSPKYLFRKEGQNVTLSCEQNLNHDAMYWYRQDPGQGLRLIYYSQIVNDFQKGDIAEGYSVSREKKESFPLTVTSAQKNPTAFYLCASSIQGIGNTEAFFGQGTRLTVV.

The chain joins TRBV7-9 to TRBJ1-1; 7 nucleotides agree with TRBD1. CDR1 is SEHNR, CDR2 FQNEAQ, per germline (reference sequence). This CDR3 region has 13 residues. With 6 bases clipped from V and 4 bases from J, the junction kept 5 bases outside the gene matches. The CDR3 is CASSDRVGTEAFF. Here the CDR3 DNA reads TGTGCCAGCAGTGACAGGGTTGGCACTGAAGCTTTCTTT.

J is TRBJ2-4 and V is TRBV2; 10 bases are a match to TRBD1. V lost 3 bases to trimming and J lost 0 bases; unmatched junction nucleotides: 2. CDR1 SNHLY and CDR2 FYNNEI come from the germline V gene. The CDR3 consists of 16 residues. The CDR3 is CASSDDRGQAKNIQYF. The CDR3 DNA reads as TGTGCCAGCAGTGATGACAGGGGGCAAGCCAAAAACATTCAGTACTTC.

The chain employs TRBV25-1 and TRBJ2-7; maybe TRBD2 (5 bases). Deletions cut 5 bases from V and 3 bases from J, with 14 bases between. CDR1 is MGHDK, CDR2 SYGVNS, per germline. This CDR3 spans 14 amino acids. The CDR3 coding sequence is TGTGCCAGCAGTTATTCGGGATACGACTACGAGCAGTACTTC. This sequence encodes CASSYSGYDYEQYF.

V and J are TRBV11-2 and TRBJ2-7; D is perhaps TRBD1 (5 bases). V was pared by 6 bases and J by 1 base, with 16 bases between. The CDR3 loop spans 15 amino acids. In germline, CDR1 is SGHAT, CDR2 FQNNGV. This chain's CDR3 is CASRRQPTNSYEQYF. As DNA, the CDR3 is TGTGCCAGCAGGAGACAGCCCACCAATTCCTACGAGCAGTACTTC.

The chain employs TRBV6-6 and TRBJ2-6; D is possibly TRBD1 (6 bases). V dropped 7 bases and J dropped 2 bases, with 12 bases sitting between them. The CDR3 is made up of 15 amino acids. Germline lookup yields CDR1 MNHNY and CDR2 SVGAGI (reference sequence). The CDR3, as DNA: TGTGCCAGCACCTTAACAGGGACTGGGGCCAACGTCCTGACTTTC. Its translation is CASTLTGTGANVLTF.

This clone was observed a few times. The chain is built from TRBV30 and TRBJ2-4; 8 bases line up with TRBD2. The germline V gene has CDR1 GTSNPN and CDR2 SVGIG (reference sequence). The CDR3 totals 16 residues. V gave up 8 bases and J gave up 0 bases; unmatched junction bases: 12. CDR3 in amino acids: CADRSLAGSAKNIQYF. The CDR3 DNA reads TGTGCCGATCGCAGTTTAGCGGGGTCAGCCAAAAACATTCAGTACTTC. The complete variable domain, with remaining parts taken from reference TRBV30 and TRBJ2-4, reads SQTIHQWPATLVQPVGSPLSLECTVEGTSNPNLYWYRQAAGRGLQLLFYSVGIGQISSEVPQNLSASRPQDRQFILSSKKLLLSDSGFYLCADRSLAGSAKNIQYFGAGTRLSVL.

The CDR3 coding sequence is TGTGCCAGCAGTGCTGAGAGACTAGCGGTCACCGGGGAGCTGTTTTTT. It yields the protein CASSAERLAVTGELFF. V and J are TRBV2 and TRBJ2-2; 9 bases match TRBD2. The germline gives CDR1 SNHLY, CDR2 FYNNEI. The CDR3 spans 16 residues. The V and J ends lost 4 bases and 4 bases, in that order; junction bases with no gene match: 7.

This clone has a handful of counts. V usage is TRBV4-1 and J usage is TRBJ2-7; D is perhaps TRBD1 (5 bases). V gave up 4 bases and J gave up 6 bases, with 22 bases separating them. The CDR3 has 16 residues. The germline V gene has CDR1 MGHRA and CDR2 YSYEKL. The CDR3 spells CASSPIWPTGPSEQYF. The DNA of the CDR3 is TGCGCCAGCAGCCCCATTTGGCCAACAGGCCCTTCCGAGCAGTACTTC.

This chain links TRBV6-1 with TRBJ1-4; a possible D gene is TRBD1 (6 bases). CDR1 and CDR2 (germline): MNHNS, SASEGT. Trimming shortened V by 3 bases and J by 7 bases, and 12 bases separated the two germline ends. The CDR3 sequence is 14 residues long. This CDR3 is CASSDDQGTEKLFF. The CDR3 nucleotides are TGTGCCAGCAGTGATGATCAGGGGACTGAAAAACTGTTTTTT.